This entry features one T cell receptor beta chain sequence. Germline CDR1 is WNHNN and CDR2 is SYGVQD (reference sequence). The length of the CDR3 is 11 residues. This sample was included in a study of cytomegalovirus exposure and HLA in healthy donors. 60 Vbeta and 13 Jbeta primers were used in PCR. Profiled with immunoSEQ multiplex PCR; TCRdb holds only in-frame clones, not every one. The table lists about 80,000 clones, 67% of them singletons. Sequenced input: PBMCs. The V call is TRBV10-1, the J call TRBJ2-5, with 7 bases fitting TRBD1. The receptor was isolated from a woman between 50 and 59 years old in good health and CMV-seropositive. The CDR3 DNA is TGCGCACAGGGGTACCAAGAGACCCAGTACTTC. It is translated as CAQGYQETQYF.